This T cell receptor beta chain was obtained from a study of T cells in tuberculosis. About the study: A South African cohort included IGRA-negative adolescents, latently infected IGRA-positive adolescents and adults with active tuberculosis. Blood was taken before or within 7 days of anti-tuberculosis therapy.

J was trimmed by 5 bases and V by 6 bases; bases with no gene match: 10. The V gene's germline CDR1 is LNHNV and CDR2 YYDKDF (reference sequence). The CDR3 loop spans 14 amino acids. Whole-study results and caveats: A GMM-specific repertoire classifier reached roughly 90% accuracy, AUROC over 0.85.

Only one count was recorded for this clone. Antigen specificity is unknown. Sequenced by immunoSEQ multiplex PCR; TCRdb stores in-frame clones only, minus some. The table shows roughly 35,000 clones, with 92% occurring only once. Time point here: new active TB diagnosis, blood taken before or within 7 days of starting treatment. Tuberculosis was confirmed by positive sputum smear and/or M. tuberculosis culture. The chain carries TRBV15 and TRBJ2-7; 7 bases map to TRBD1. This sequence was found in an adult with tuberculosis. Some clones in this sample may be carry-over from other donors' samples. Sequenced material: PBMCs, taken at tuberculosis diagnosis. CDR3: CATSRATGSHEQYF. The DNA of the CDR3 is TGTGCCACCAGTAGGGCGACAGGGTCCCACGAGCAGTACTTC.